This is a list of T cell receptor beta chains from one sample in a study of CD8+ T cells in alopecia areata. TCRdb keeps only in-frame clones here, not all; method: immunoSEQ multiplex PCR. The sample lists under 70,000 clones; 96% were seen once. The source was CD8+ T cells sorted from blood, collected at week 0. The receptors shown here come from a human donor with alopecia areata. The CDR3 runs from the conserved cysteine through the conserved F or W. A D gene is named only where the DNA matches it firmly. Where a row states a size, it is once, few, many or the class of an expanded clone; other rows omit it.

DNA	CDR3	D	V	J	size
TGCGCCAGCAGCTTCACAGGGATTTCCTACGAGCAGTACTTC	CASSFTGISYEQYF	NA	TRBV5-1	TRBJ2-7	NA
TGTGCCAGCAGCTCTCCTAGACTAGCGGGGGACCAAGAGACCCAGTACTTC	CASSSPRLAGDQETQYF	TRBD2	TRBV5-6	TRBJ2-5	once
TGTGCCAGCAGCGCCTGGGACAGAGAAGAGACCCAGTACTTC	CASSAWDREETQYF	TRBD1	TRBV11-2	TRBJ2-5	NA
TGTGCCAGCAGTGAAGGGTGGTACGAGCAGTACTTC	CASSEGWYEQYF	NA	TRBV6-1	TRBJ2-7	NA
TGTGCCAGCAGCTTAACGACTGGCGGGGGAGATACGCAGTATTTT	CASSLTTGGGDTQYF	TRBD2	TRBV7-3	TRBJ2-3	NA
TGTGCCACCAGCAGAGATGAAGTGACGGGGATTAACTATGGCTACACCTTC	CATSRDEVTGINYGYTF	NA	TRBV15	TRBJ1-2	NA
TGTGCCAGCAGTGACAAAGCGGCACCTATAGCCAAAAACATTCAGTACTTC	CASSDKAAPIAKNIQYF	NA	TRBV6-1	TRBJ2-4	once
TGTGCCAGTAGTATGAGCGGGGGGGCCGGGACTGAGCAGTTCTTC	CASSMSGGAGTEQFF	TRBD2	TRBV19	TRBJ2-1	NA
TGTGCCAGCAGCTCCCGGGACTCCAGCACAGATACGCAGTATTTT	CASSSRDSSTDTQYF	NA	TRBV7-3	TRBJ2-3	once
TGTGCCAGCAGCTTAGGAGGGATCACTGAAGCTTTCTTT	CASSLGGITEAFF	NA	TRBV7-9	TRBJ1-1	NA
TGTGCCAGCAGCTTGCCCGGGACAGGGTACGAGCAGTACTTC	CASSLPGTGYEQYF	TRBD1	TRBV7-2	TRBJ2-7	NA
TGTGCCTGGAGTCACAGGGGGAATTCACCCCTCCACTTT	CAWSHRGNSPLHF	TRBD1	TRBV30	TRBJ1-6	NA
TGTGCCAGCAGCCAAGAATGGACAGATACGCAGTATTTT	CASSQEWTDTQYF	NA	TRBV4-2	TRBJ2-3	NA
TGTGCCAGCAGTGAAGCGACAAGGGACAAAAATCAGCCCCAGCATTTT	CASSEATRDKNQPQHF	NA	TRBV6-1	TRBJ1-5	once
TGTGCCAGCAGTGAAAGGGCGACACGGGAAAAACTGTTTTTT	CASSERATREKLFF	NA	TRBV2	TRBJ1-4	NA
TGTGCCAGCAGCCCACCCGCAGCTCGCTCCTATAATTCACCCCTCCACTTT	CASSPPAARSYNSPLHF	NA	TRBV7-9	TRBJ1-6	NA
TGTGCTAGTGGTTCTCCACGGGCAGGGATTGTTGTGCAGTACTTC	CASGSPRAGIVVQYF	NA	TRBV12-5	TRBJ2-7	NA
TGTGCCAGCAGTGAAAGGCCGAGGGCAGATACGCAGTATTTT	CASSERPRADTQYF	NA	TRBV2	TRBJ2-3	once
TGTGCCAGCAGAGCCGGGACAGGGGGCTTTGGCGAGCAGTACTTC	CASRAGTGGFGEQYF	TRBD1	TRBV13	TRBJ2-7	NA
TGCGCCAGCAGCCCCCGAGACACGGGACACGAGCAGTACTTC	CASSPRDTGHEQYF	NA	TRBV4-1	TRBJ2-7	NA
TGTGCCAGCAGTTTTGGACAAACGCAGTATTTT	CASSFGQTQYF	NA	TRBV27	TRBJ2-3	NA
TGCGCCAGCAGCCCAGCCTACGGCTCCTACGAGCAGTACTTC	CASSPAYGSYEQYF	NA	TRBV4-1	TRBJ2-7	once
TGTGCCAGCAGCCTGACAGACAATGAGCAGTTCTTC	CASSLTDNEQFF	NA	TRBV7-2	TRBJ2-1	NA
TGTGCCAGCAGCTTATCCCGGAGCTCCTACGAGCAGTACTTC	CASSLSRSSYEQYF	NA	TRBV13	TRBJ2-7	NA
TGTGCCTGGAGGTGGCAGGGGGCGGCAGATACGCAGTATTTT	CAWRWQGAADTQYF	TRBD1	TRBV30	TRBJ2-3	NA
TGCGCCAGCAGCCCGGGACAAGAGTACGAGCAGTACTTC	CASSPGQEYEQYF	NA	TRBV4-1	TRBJ2-7	NA
TGCGCCAGCAGCCCGACAGGTTCGAACTATGGCTACACCTTC	CASSPTGSNYGYTF	NA	TRBV4-1	TRBJ1-2	NA
TGTGCCTGGAGTGACGCCTACGAGCAGTACTTC	CAWSDAYEQYF	NA	TRBV30	TRBJ2-7	once
TGTGCCAGCAGCCAACCCAGTTCGGGTCGCGGGGGGCCCACAGATACGCAGTATTTT	CASSQPSSGRGGPTDTQYF	TRBD2	TRBV4-2	TRBJ2-3	NA
TGTGCCAGCAGCCAGAGCGGTAGCACAGATACGCAGTATTTT	CASSQSGSTDTQYF	NA	TRBV4-2	TRBJ2-3	once